The 9 T cell receptor beta chains below were found in one sample sequenced in a study of tumor and adjacent non-tumor tissue in lung cancer. TCRbeta libraries were built with three rounds of nested PCR, modified from ARM-PCR. One entry per CDR3 protein, called by TCRdb with MiXCR from the multiplex PCR reads. This table has about 98,000 distinct CDR3 sequences, 80% appearing once. This sample's RNA came from whole unsorted tissue. This non-tumor lung sample came from over 3 cm beyond the tumor edge. The sequenced sample consisted of distant non-tumor lung tissue. The receptors were sampled from a man aged 55 to 70 with small cell lung cancer.

In regard to this clonotype: Compared with germline, one end of the junction differs, possibly owing to a read error. The chain links TRBV29-1 to TRBJ2-3, with D perhaps TRBD1 (6 bases). The CDR3 loop spans 16 amino acids. The germline V gene has CDR1 SQVTM and CDR2 ANQGSEA. The CDR3 DNA is TGCAGCGTTGAAGAACGGTACAGGGTTCTTTTTGATAGGCAGTATTTT. Translated: CSVEERYRVLFDRQYF.

With respect to this clonotype: This likely comes from a read error, as the CDR3 has no conserved phenylalanine or tryptophan at its end. The limits of the CDR3 on the DNA are not certain, so only TCRdb's listed CDR3 is given. The rearrangement links TRBV12-3 or TRBV12-4 to TRBJ2-2; the D call of TRBD2 is as the table states it, not checked on the DNA. The CDR3 is 16 residues long, counting both termini. The CDR3 region is CASSRTSGRQTGELFL.

The J gene is TRBJ2-5, the V gene TRBV7-9; weak D call: TRBD1 (5 bases). The germline V gene has CDR1 SEHNR and CDR2 FQNEAQ (reference sequence). This CDR3 is built from 15 residues. Deletions cut 9 bases from V and 2 bases from J, with 19 bases between. CDR3 sequence reads: CASSLRTTEQETQYF. The CDR3 DNA reads TGTGCCAGTAGCCTTAGAACGACAGAACAAGAGACCCAGTACTTC.

This clonotype was counted a few times. Being one base from a much bigger clone, this may be a read error. The CDR3 sequence: CASSFTSSYNGQFF. The CDR3 nucleotides read TGTGCCAGCAGCTTTACTAGCTCCTACAATGGGCAGTTCTTC. The J gene is TRBJ2-1, the V gene TRBV7-9; possibly TRBD2 for D (6 bases). Germline CDR1 SEHNR, CDR2 FQNEAQ (reference sequence). The CDR3 runs to 14 residues.

In the case of this clonotype: Mismatch with germline at one junction end may stem from a read error. V usage is TRBV5-6 and J usage is TRBJ2-7; TRBD1 or TRBD2 may be the D gene (6 bases each). This CDR3 spans 16 amino acids. CDR1 and CDR2 from the germline V gene are SGHDT and YYEEEE. DNA for the CDR3: TGTGCCAGCAGCAGGGGGGTATGGGCATTAACCTACGAGCACTACTTC. Amino acid sequence: CASSRGVWALTYEHYF.

On this clonotype itself: An end of the junction does not agree with germline; a read error may underlie this. The V call is TRBV12-3 or TRBV12-4, the J call TRBJ1-2, with a tentative D call TRBD1 (6 bases). This CDR3 region has 13 residues. The CDR3 region has the DNA TGCGCCAGCAGTTCGGTGGCAGGGGTTGGCTACACCTTC. Its protein product is CASSSVAGVGYTF.

As for this clonotype: A single base separates this from a much larger clone, so it may be a read error. This chain joins TRBV7-9 and TRBJ2-1; TRBD2 matches 7 bases. Germline V gene lookup returns CDR1 SEHNR and CDR2 FQNEAQ (reference sequence). This CDR3 is built from 13 residues. The CDR3 region has the DNA TGTGTCAGCAGCCGGGGGGAGGACAATGAGCAGTTCTTC. Encoded protein: CVSSRGEDNEQFF.

V and J are TRBV5-5 and TRBJ1-2; D gene uncertain. Per germline, CDR1 SGHKS and CDR2 YYEKEE (reference sequence). Trimming took off 4 bases at V and 11 bases at J, with 24 bases between the two ends. The CDR3 sequence is 15 residues long. This CDR3 is CASSRLGEGLDEYTF. The CDR3 DNA reads TGTGCCAGCAGCCGTCTCGGGGAAGGGTTGGATGAGTACACCTTC.

This clonotype was observed once. Germline is not matched at one junction end, which may reflect a read error. J is TRBJ2-3 and V is TRBV6-1; D is uncertain. This CDR3 comprises 15 residues. Germline V lookup: CDR1 MNHNS, CDR2 SASEGT. The CDR3 loop reads CASSVVGSGSDTQYF. CDR3 DNA sequence: TGTGCCAGCAGTGTCGTAGGGTCTGGGTCCGATACTCAGTATTTT.